The entry that follows covers one TCR beta chain sequence. Method: immunoSEQ multiplex PCR; TCRdb's copy keeps in-frame clones and lacks some. The sample has 200,000 to 300,000 clones, around 85% seen once. The sample comes from a study of blood T cell repertoires in COVID-19. Study background: The United States, Italy and Spain were the sources of the acute and convalescent COVID-19 samples.

Individuals aged roughly 18 to 95 years were recruited from fewer than 30 US areas. Participants' reported clinical history set cohort assignment. The clonotype originates from a woman aged 35 to 49 with acute COVID-19. The source material was PBMCs or T cells enriched from blood (not recorded which).

The CDR3 spells CASTFGLAGLNTQYF. The CDR3 coding sequence is TGTGCCAGCACCTTTGGACTAGCGGGTTTGAATACGCAGTATTTT. The chain links TRBV5-5 to TRBJ2-3, with 11 bases identical to TRBD2. CDR3 length: 15 amino acids. The germline CDR1 and CDR2 sequences are SGHKS and YYEKEE (reference sequence). The V and J ends lost 6 bases and 7 bases, in that order; junction bases with no gene match: 10. The full variable domain, rest sourced from reference TRBV5-5 and TRBJ2-3, is DAGVTQSPTHLIKTRGQQVTLRCSPISGHKSVSWYQQVLGQGPQFIFQYYEKEERGRGNFPDRFSARQFPNYSSELNVNALLLGDSALYLCASTFGLAGLNTQYFGPGTRLTVL.